Listed below are T cell receptor beta chains from one sample, sequenced in a study of blood T cell repertoires in COVID-19. Assay: immunoSEQ multiplex PCR; the TCRdb copy retains only in-frame clones and omits some. The data contain over 200,000 clones, 70% to 90% of them singletons. Sequenced: peripheral blood. The receptors derive from a woman younger than 45 who had recovered from COVID-19. Each CDR3 is given without its conserved first and last residue. D genes are given only for firm matches.

j_gene,v_gene,d_gene,CDR3aa
TRBJ2-7,TRBV10-2,TRBD1,ASSGDRSSYEQY
TRBJ2-1,TRBV5-4,NA,ASSLWTNNEQF
TRBJ2-6,TRBV7-6,NA,ASSLVVGSFSGANVLT
TRBJ2-3,TRBV18,TRBD1,ASSPPGQGSDTQY
TRBJ1-2,TRBV5-5,NA,ASSLDSNYGYT
TRBJ2-6,TRBV15,NA,ATSRLDFGTYSSGANVLT
TRBJ2-2,TRBV7-9,NA,ASSTSQGSVGNGELF
TRBJ2-3,TRBV12-3/TRBV12-4,NA,ASSLGTDTQY
TRBJ1-6,TRBV10-3,TRBD1,AISEYRGPSPLH
TRBJ2-3,TRBV7-6,TRBD2,ASSLSVSGGAGTDTQY
TRBJ2-7,TRBV19,NA,ASSMSGRGLVYEQY
TRBJ1-5,TRBV7-2,TRBD1,ASSSTGELGNQPQH
TRBJ2-2,TRBV7-2,TRBD2,ASSQGLAGLTGELF
TRBJ2-2,TRBV7-8,TRBD2,ASSLYGGSGELF
TRBJ2-3,TRBV10-2,NA,ASSDRGVSTDTQY
TRBJ1-1,TRBV5-4,NA,ASSPRTANTEAF
TRBJ2-7,TRBV9,TRBD2,ASSVGSGGNYEQY
TRBJ2-7,TRBV11-1,TRBD1,ASSLPTGTGAYEQY
TRBJ1-1,TRBV4-1,NA,ASSQELWGSLNTEAF
TRBJ2-7,TRBV27,TRBD2,ASSGLGTSDEQY
TRBJ2-7,TRBV3-1/TRBV3-2,TRBD1,ASSQDPRQGHYEQY
TRBJ1-1,TRBV29-1,NA,SSMGAGVNTEAF
TRBJ2-2,TRBV30,NA,AWDTGANTGELF
TRBJ2-1,TRBV4-1,NA,ASSQGATYNEQF
TRBJ2-2,TRBV7-2,TRBD2,ASSFSGTSSTGELF
TRBJ2-1,TRBV5-1,NA,ASSLDHRSYNEQF
TRBJ2-1,TRBV19,NA,ARGPPYNEQF
TRBJ1-4,TRBV10-1,NA,ASSPPSGGSNEKLF
TRBJ2-2,TRBV6-4,TRBD2,ASSDNTGGTGELF
TRBJ1-6,TRBV4-3,TRBD1,ASSQDQTGVGSPLH
TRBJ1-5,TRBV3-1/TRBV3-2,NA,ASSQALNQPQH
TRBJ2-7,TRBV30,TRBD2,AWSVKAGLRGRSEQY
TRBJ2-7,TRBV25-1,NA,ASSGSGHSYEQY
TRBJ2-5,TRBV2,NA,ASSKLVQETQY
TRBJ1-5,TRBV7-2,TRBD1,ASSSTPDRGYQPQH
TRBJ1-5,TRBV18,NA,ASSPVLLPNQPQH
TRBJ1-2,TRBV10-2,NA,ASSGGTISYGYT
TRBJ2-7,TRBV5-1,TRBD2,ASSPGGTSGVIWEQY
TRBJ2-1,TRBV11-3,TRBD2,ASSFQPPGLAGYNEQF
TRBJ1-4,TRBV2,TRBD1,ASSKQGADEKLF
TRBJ2-5,TRBV18,TRBD2,ASSPPWSSGGNVGTQY
TRBJ1-1,TRBV1,NA,TSSHAPTTGGAAQVDTEAF
TRBJ2-7,TRBV7-3,TRBD2,ASSPTGGGPYEQY
TRBJ1-4,TRBV29-1,TRBD1,SVDAGTVT
TRBJ1-5,TRBV5-6,NA,ASSLALGEQH
TRBJ2-7,TRBV4-3,TRBD1,ASSQAGGGYEQY
TRBJ2-3,TRBV19,TRBD1,ASSPTGGVDTQY
TRBJ1-4,TRBV7-2,NA,ASSLFSPATNEKLF
TRBJ2-6,TRBV19,NA,ASMGTFLGANVLT
TRBJ2-5,TRBV4-1,NA,ASSQELARRGGGTQY
TRBJ1-3,TRBV11-2,TRBD1,ATRITGGASGNTIY